The T cell receptor beta chain under discussion was sequenced for a study of T cell responses to AZD1222 COVID-19 vaccine. This clone was detected once. Its antigen is not identified. Overall study results and limits: Repertoire sampling was restricted to post-peak T cell response timepoints. Recipients of AZD1222 seropositive at baseline numbered only 6 or 7.

The data were produced by immunoSEQ multiplex PCR, yet TCRdb's version contains in-frame clones alone and is incomplete. Among fewer than 110,000 clones listed, around nine tenths were seen once. Germline-derived CDR1 and CDR2 are KGHSH and LQKENI. Germline trimming cut 3 bases from V and 6 bases from J; bases unmatched to any gene: 11. CDR3 size: 16 residues. The sample was peripheral blood, taken 28 days after the second AZD1222 dose. The chain links TRBV18 to TRBJ1-2, with TRBD1 identical over 9 bases. This receptor was identified in an adult who received the AZD1222 COVID-19 vaccine. The CDR3 loop is CASSPLPGQGVDGYTF. Here the CDR3 DNA reads TGTGCCAGCTCACCGCTACCGGGACAGGGTGTTGATGGCTACACCTTC.